These 10 T cell receptor beta chains came from one sample sequenced in a study of T cell responses to AZD1222 COVID-19 vaccine. The table came from immunoSEQ multiplex PCR; TCRdb's copy has only in-frame clones and leaves some out. The sample records some 90,000 clones, roughly 90% being singletons. This specimen was peripheral blood, taken on day 0 of AZD1222 vaccination. These TCRs come from an adult in good health.

This sequence joins TRBV28 and TRBJ2-3, with 9 nucleotides matching TRBD2. Germline V lookup: CDR1 MDHEN, CDR2 SYDVKM. The CDR3 extends over 16 amino acids. V shed 2 bases and J 2 bases; nucleotides not matched to a gene: 5. This chain's CDR3 is CASSLAASGDTDTQYF. Written as DNA, the CDR3 is TGTGCCAGCAGTTTAGCGGCTAGCGGGGACACAGATACGCAGTATTTT.

This chain uses TRBV18 with TRBJ1-1, with 7 bases lining up with TRBD1. The CDR3 sequence is 14 residues long. Looked up from germline, CDR1 is KGHSH and CDR2 is LQKENI. V lost 3 bases, J lost 5 bases, and 6 bases stayed unmatched. The CDR3 nucleotides are TGTGCCAGCTCACCGCGGCAGGGGGTAACTGAAGCTTTCTTT. It is translated as CASSPRQGVTEAFF.

The chain employs TRBV10-1 and TRBJ2-7; TRBD2 matches at 9 bases. The CDR3 loop spans 17 amino acids. Germline V gives CDR1 WNHNN, CDR2 SYGVQD (reference sequence). The junction had 14 bases not matched to a gene; V was cut back by 4 bases and J by 4 bases. The CDR3 bases are TGCGCCAGCAGTGGGAACCCTCTTGCGGGAGGGCCGTACGAGCAGTACTTC. It yields the protein CASSGNPLAGGPYEQYF.

The sample holds a few counts of this clone. V usage is TRBV27 and J usage is TRBJ1-1, with D uncertain. Between the trimmed V and J ends, which lost 3 bases and 0 bases, there was a span of 8 bases. The CDR3 runs 14 residues. Germline loops: CDR1 MNHEY, CDR2 SMNVEV (reference sequence). The CDR3 nucleotides are TGTGCCAGCAGTTTTAGCCGGATGAACACTGAAGCTTTCTTT. Its translation is CASSFSRMNTEAFF.

The chain couples TRBV11-1 to TRBJ1-1; D uncertain. Germline V gene lookup returns CDR1 SGHAT and CDR2 FQDESV (reference sequence). Trimming cost V 2 bases and J 0 bases, with 4 bases left between them. This CDR3 comprises 13 residues. CDR3 DNA: TGTGCCAGCAGCTTACTTTTGAACACTGAAGCTTTCTTT. It is translated as CASSLLLNTEAFF.

The chain couples TRBV28 to TRBJ1-1, with D possibly matching TRBD1 (6 bases). V lost 6 bases, J lost 1 base, and 9 bases lay in between. The CDR3 extends over 13 amino acids. Germline values: CDR1 MDHEN, CDR2 SYDVKM. CDR3 loop: CASRQQGNTEAFF. DNA for the CDR3: TGTGCCAGCAGACAACAGGGGAACACTGAAGCTTTCTTT.

In its sample, this clone was seen once. The gene calls are TRBV7-2 and TRBJ1-2; TRBD1 might be the D (5 bases). Germline V gives CDR1 SGHTA, CDR2 FQGNSA. This CDR3 spans 14 amino acids. V was clipped by 7 bases and J by 3 bases, with 15 bases between them. The CDR3 here is CASTQRRDHYGYTF. In DNA, the CDR3 is TGTGCCAGCACCCAACGTCGGGACCACTATGGCTACACCTTC.

The chain links TRBV7-6 to TRBJ1-2; 7 bases fit TRBD1. Germline V gives CDR1 SGHVS, CDR2 FNYEAQ. With V trimmed by 5 bases and J by 8 bases, 17 bases remained unmatched. The CDR3 loop spans 16 amino acids. The CDR3 sequence: CASSPVVVTGDRGYTF. The CDR3 nucleotides read TGTGCCAGCAGCCCCGTTGTAGTAACAGGGGATAGGGGCTACACCTTC.

This chain links TRBV19 with TRBJ1-2; maybe TRBD1 (5 bases). Germline V gene data show CDR1 as LNHDA and CDR2 as SQIVND (reference sequence). The CDR3 spans 14 residues. The ends were cut back, 5 bases at V and 4 bases at J, with 14 bases in the middle. CDR3 sequence: CASSDRDGRYGYTF. For the CDR3, the DNA is TGTGCCAGTAGTGACCGGGACGGACGCTATGGCTACACCTTC. Together with reference TRBV19 and TRBJ1-2, the CDR3 gives the full variable domain: DGGITQSPKYLFRKEGQNVTLSCEQNLNHDAMYWYRQDPGQGLRLIYYSQIVNDFQKGDIAEGYSVSREKKESFPLTVTSAQKNPTAFYLCASSDRDGRYGYTFGSGTRLTVV.

This chain links TRBV19 with TRBJ1-2; 10 bases fit TRBD1. The CDR3 totals 15 residues. After removal of 5 bases from V and 3 bases from J, the junction contained 6 bases not matched to a gene. Germline CDR1 LNHDA, CDR2 SQIVND (reference sequence). CDR3 residues: CASSVTGGGYYGYTF. The CDR3 DNA reads TGTGCCAGTAGTGTGACAGGGGGCGGTTACTATGGCTACACCTTC.